This TCR beta chain derives from a study of blood T cell repertoires in COVID-19. Background on the study: The analysed material was cDNA or gDNA that came from T cells, B-cell-depleted T cells, or PBMCs.

Germline CDR1 GTSNPN, CDR2 SVGIG (reference sequence). CDR3 length: 16 amino acids. V was pared by 4 bases and J by 9 bases, with 14 bases of the junction left unmatched. Authors' analysis steps: Amplification with reference gene primers provided the estimates of nucleated cell counts. The table came from immunoSEQ multiplex PCR; TCRdb's copy has only in-frame clones and leaves some out. From that table come the V and J calls and clone size; the DNA was used to work out D and trimming. The sample carries around 120,000 clones, 65% to 90% recorded once. The sequenced material came from peripheral blood. The chain links TRBV30 to TRBJ2-1; TRBD2 agrees at 11 bases. The TCR originated in an elderly man with acute or convalescent COVID-19. The CDR3 is CAWTGGQLAGAGEQFF. Written as DNA, the CDR3 is TGTGCCTGGACGGGGGGCCAACTAGCGGGAGCTGGTGAGCAGTTCTTC. Full variable domain (outside the CDR3, taken from reference TRBV30 and TRBJ2-1): SQTIHQWPATLVQPVGSPLSLECTVEGTSNPNLYWYRQAAGRGLQLLFYSVGIGQISSEVPQNLSASRPQDRQFILSSKKLLLSDSGFYLCAWTGGQLAGAGEQFFGPGTRLTVL.